One and the same sample provided the 21 T cell receptor beta chains below, sequenced in a study of Ad26.COV2.S vaccination and SARS-CoV-2 variants. The treatment is: around 19 received Ad26.COV2.S at low or high dose, single or two shots; about 5 received placebo; per-sample allocation not given. Each sample was drawn 63 days after the first injection (of vaccine or placebo). Libraries were prepared by immunoSEQ multiplex PCR; TCRdb keeps only in-frame clonotypes and omits some of them. The data show about 350,000 clones, 86% seen once. This specimen was peripheral blood, taken in a trial of Ad26.COV2.S vaccine versus placebo. The receptor set was obtained from a person between 18 and 59 years old who received the Ad26.COV2.S COVID-19 vaccine or a placebo.

This CDR3 is CAWRGGGELFF. CDR3 DNA sequence: TGTGCCTGGAGAGGTGGAGGGGAGCTGTTTTTT. The chain links TRBV30 to TRBJ2-2; D ambiguous. In germline, CDR1 is GTSNPN, CDR2 SVGIG (reference sequence). The V and J ends lost 3 bases and 8 bases respectively, with 7 bases between them. This CDR3 region has 11 residues.

This rearrangement joins TRBV6-2 or TRBV6-3 to TRBJ2-2; TRBD2 is a possible D gene (7 bases). This CDR3 is 17 amino acids long. V shed 1 base and J shed 1 base, with 13 bases lying between them. In germline, CDR1 is MNHEY, CDR2 SVGEGT. CDR3 in amino acids: CASSYWGGGKNTGELFF. The CDR3 bases are TGTGCCAGCAGTTACTGGGGGGGCGGAAAGAACACCGGGGAGCTGTTTTTT.

Turning to this clone: This same CDR3 is encoded by further DNA sequences in the sample. This chain joins TRBV24-1 and TRBJ1-5, with unresolved D. This CDR3 spans 14 amino acids. V was trimmed by 3 bases and J by 3 bases, leaving 8 bases between them. Germline CDR1 KGHDR, CDR2 SFDVKD. CDR3 in amino acids: CATSDTGPNQPQHF. The CDR3 DNA is TGTGCCACCAGTGATACTGGGCCCAATCAGCCCCAGCATTTT.

The chain employs TRBV6-2 or TRBV6-3 and TRBJ2-2, with 7 bases identical to TRBD1. J was trimmed by 2 bases and V by 6 bases; bases with no gene match: 12. The germline gives CDR1 MNHEY, CDR2 SVGEGT. This CDR3 contains 17 residues. The CDR3: CASSFRLWTGNTGELFF. As DNA, the CDR3 is TGTGCCAGCAGCTTCCGACTTTGGACAGGTAACACCGGGGAGCTGTTTTTT.

The chain carries TRBV6-2 or TRBV6-3 and TRBJ1-4; the match to TRBD1 covers 7 bases. The CDR3 totals 15 residues. The V gene end was trimmed by 4 bases and the J gene end by 8 bases; junction bases not matched to a gene: 10. Germline CDR1 reads MNHEY; CDR2 reads SVGEGT. In DNA, the CDR3 is TGTGCCAGCAGTTCGTTACAGGGGCGAGAGGAAAAACTGTTTTTT. As protein: CASSSLQGREEKLFF.

The V gene is TRBV6-5, the J gene TRBJ1-5; tentatively, D is TRBD1 (5 bases). CDR3 length equals 15 residues. V lost 6 bases to trimming and J lost 3 bases, with 15 bases between them. The V gene's germline CDR1 is MNHEY and CDR2 SVGAGI. CDR3 bases: TGTGCCAGCAGAGGAACAGGCCAGGACAATCAGCCCCAGCATTTT. This sequence encodes CASRGTGQDNQPQHF.

Only one count was recorded for this clone. This sequence joins TRBV28 and TRBJ1-2; a weak D match, TRBD1 (6 bases). The CDR3 has 15 residues. The germline CDR1 and CDR2 sequences are MDHEN and SYDVKM. Trimming cost V 3 bases and J 3 bases, with 14 bases left between them. This CDR3 is CASSFFQGFDYGYTF. The CDR3 region has the DNA TGTGCCAGCAGTTTTTTTCAGGGGTTTGACTATGGCTACACCTTC.

This clone was observed once. V gene TRBV7-9 combines with J gene TRBJ2-7; maybe TRBD2 (5 bases). CDR3 size: 17 residues. Trimming cost V 2 bases and J 2 bases, with 19 bases left between them. Germline CDR1 SEHNR, CDR2 FQNEAQ (reference sequence). CDR3 residues: CASSLSLSGGSTYEQYF. DNA for the CDR3: TGTGCCAGCAGCTTATCCCTTAGTGGCGGGTCCACCTACGAGCAGTACTTC. Full variable domain (rest looked up from reference TRBV7-9 and TRBJ2-7): DTGVSQNPRHKITKRGQNVTFRCDPISEHNRLYWYRQTLGQGPEFLTYFQNEAQLEKSRLLSDRFSAERPKGSFSTLEIQRTEQGDSAMYLCASSLSLSGGSTYEQYFGPGTRLTVT.

The chain links TRBV28 to TRBJ2-7, with D tentatively TRBD1 (5 bases). The CDR3 totals 18 residues. The V end was cut by 7 bases, the J end by 7 bases, with 32 bases between. In germline, CDR1 is MDHEN, CDR2 SYDVKM. Here the CDR3 reads CASTQTVGVGPSIGEQYF. In nucleotides, the CDR3 is TGTGCCAGCACCCAGACGGTAGGTGTGGGGCCATCAATCGGGGAGCAGTACTTC.

The chain joins TRBV29-1 to TRBJ2-3, with TRBD2 identical over 12 bases. V lost 6 bases, J lost 1 base, and 2 bases stayed unmatched. In germline, CDR1 is SQVTM, CDR2 ANQGSEA. This CDR3 has 14 amino acids. In nucleotides, the CDR3 is TGCAGCGTCCGGACTAGCGGGGGCACAGATACGCAGTATTTT. Translation: CSVRTSGGTDTQYF.

The chain combines TRBV5-1 with TRBJ2-1; 16 nucleotides align to TRBD2. J gave up 10 bases and V 3 bases, and 7 bases lay outside the gene matches. Per germline, CDR1 SGHRS and CDR2 YFSETQ. The CDR3 is made up of 16 amino acids. This CDR3 reads CASSWGTSGRAREQFF. CDR3 DNA: TGCGCCAGCAGCTGGGGGACTAGCGGGAGGGCAAGGGAGCAGTTCTTC.

The chain links TRBV6-5 to TRBJ2-1, with D uncertain. With 2 bases removed from V and 2 bases from J, the gap between germline ends came to 10 bases. The CDR3 is 15 amino acids. Germline V CDR1 and CDR2: MNHEY, SVGAGI. CDR3 residues: CASSYDMAPYNEQFF. The CDR3 DNA reads as TGTGCCAGCAGTTACGATATGGCCCCCTACAATGAGCAGTTCTTC.

The table lists this clone with a count of one. CDR3 DNA sequence: TGTGCCAGCAGTGAGGGGGGTTTCCAAGAGACCCAGTACTTC. This sequence encodes CASSEGGFQETQYF. The chain is built from TRBV2 and TRBJ2-5, with D possibly being TRBD2 (6 bases). CDR3 length: 14 residues. Deletions cut 3 bases from V and 1 base from J, with 9 bases between. The germline V gene encodes CDR1 SNHLY and CDR2 FYNNEI.

This chain links TRBV19 with TRBJ1-5; D is perhaps TRBD1 (6 bases). Germline V lookup: CDR1 LNHDA, CDR2 SQIVND (reference sequence). V was cut by 3 bases and J by 6 bases, with 15 bases left in between. The CDR3 is 15 residues long. CDR3 sequence: CASSIFQQGGQPQHF. The CDR3 coding sequence is TGTGCCAGTAGTATTTTCCAACAGGGCGGTCAGCCCCAGCATTTT.

This chain uses TRBV12-3 or TRBV12-4 with TRBJ1-5, with D possibly being TRBD1 (5 bases). V was trimmed by 8 bases and J by 4 bases, leaving 9 bases between them. This CDR3 has 12 amino acids. The CDR3 is CASRRQNQPQHF. The CDR3 DNA reads as TGTGCCAGCCGTCGACAGAATCAGCCCCAGCATTTT.

The chain links TRBV5-1 to TRBJ2-7; maybe TRBD2 (6 bases). V was pared by 0 bases and J by 6 bases, with 22 bases between. The germline V gene encodes CDR1 SGHRS and CDR2 YFSETQ. The CDR3 contains 17 residues. The CDR3 DNA reads TGCGCCAGCAGCTTGGCGCCGGTGGCGGGACTCCGCGGCGAGCAGTACTTC. Amino acid sequence: CASSLAPVAGLRGEQYF.

The chain is built from TRBV19 and TRBJ2-3; 8 bases agree with TRBD2. Trimming took 10 bases from V and 1 from J; bases not matched to a gene: 10. Germline lookup yields CDR1 LNHDA and CDR2 SQIVND (reference sequence). The CDR3 spans 15 residues. CDR3 protein: CATGGGQGRTDTQYF. CDR3 coding DNA: TGTGCCACCGGGGGGGGGCAGGGTCGCACAGATACGCAGTATTTT.

The chain carries TRBV5-4 and TRBJ2-1, with 10 bases that match TRBD2. V gave up 4 bases and J gave up 4 bases; unmatched junction bases: 8. The CDR3 extends over 16 amino acids. Germline V gives CDR1 SGHNT, CDR2 YYREEE (reference sequence). CDR3 residues: CASSLSLAGVYNEQFF. The CDR3 DNA is TGTGCCAGCAGCCTTTCCCTAGCGGGGGTGTACAATGAGCAGTTCTTC.

V gene TRBV6-2 or TRBV6-3 combines with J gene TRBJ2-6, with 7 bases identical to TRBD1. V was clipped by 6 bases and J by 1 base; unmatched bases: 9. Germline V gene sequence: CDR1 MNHEY, CDR2 SVGEGT. This CDR3 is 17 amino acids long. The CDR3 DNA follows: TGTGCCAGCAGCCCTCGGACAGGAAAGTCTGGGGCCAACGTCCTGACTTTC. The encoded protein is CASSPRTGKSGANVLTF.

In this sample, this clone turned up once. The chain has TRBV28 and TRBJ2-1, with TRBD1 as a possible D gene (5 bases). Germline V gene data show CDR1 as MDHEN and CDR2 as SYDVKM. Deletions cut 5 bases from V and 10 bases from J, with 18 bases between. The CDR3 has 14 residues. The CDR3 protein is CASSPRAGSREQFF. Written as DNA, the CDR3 is TGTGCCAGCAGTCCGCGAGCAGGGTCCCGCGAGCAGTTCTTC.

This clone was recorded once. CDR3 in amino acids: CASSQEAGGRVETQYF. Written as DNA, the CDR3 is TGCGCCAGCAGCCAAGAGGCGGGAGGGAGGGTCGAGACCCAGTACTTC. The chain has TRBV4-1 and TRBJ2-5; 9 nucleotides agree with TRBD2. Trimming removed 0 bases from V and 5 bases from J; junction bases left unmatched: 7. CDR1 is MGHRA, CDR2 YSYEKL, per germline. The CDR3 contains 16 residues.